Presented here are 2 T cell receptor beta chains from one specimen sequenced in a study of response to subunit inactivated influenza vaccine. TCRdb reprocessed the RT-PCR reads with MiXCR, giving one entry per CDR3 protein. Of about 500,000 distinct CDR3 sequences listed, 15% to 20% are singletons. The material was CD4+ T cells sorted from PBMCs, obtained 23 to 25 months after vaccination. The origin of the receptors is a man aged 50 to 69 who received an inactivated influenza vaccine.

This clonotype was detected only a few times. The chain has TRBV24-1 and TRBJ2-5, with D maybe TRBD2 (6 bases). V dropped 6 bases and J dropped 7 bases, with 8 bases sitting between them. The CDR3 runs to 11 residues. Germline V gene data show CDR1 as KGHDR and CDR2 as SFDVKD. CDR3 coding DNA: TGTGCCACCAGTCGCGGGACGACCCAGTACTTC. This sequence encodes CATSRGTTQYF.

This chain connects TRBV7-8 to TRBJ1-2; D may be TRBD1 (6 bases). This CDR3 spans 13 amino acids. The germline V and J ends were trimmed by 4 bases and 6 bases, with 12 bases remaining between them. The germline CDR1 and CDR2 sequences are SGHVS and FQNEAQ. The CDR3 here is CASSSGHTNGYTF. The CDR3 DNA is TGTGCCAGCAGCTCGGGACATACGAATGGCTACACCTTC.